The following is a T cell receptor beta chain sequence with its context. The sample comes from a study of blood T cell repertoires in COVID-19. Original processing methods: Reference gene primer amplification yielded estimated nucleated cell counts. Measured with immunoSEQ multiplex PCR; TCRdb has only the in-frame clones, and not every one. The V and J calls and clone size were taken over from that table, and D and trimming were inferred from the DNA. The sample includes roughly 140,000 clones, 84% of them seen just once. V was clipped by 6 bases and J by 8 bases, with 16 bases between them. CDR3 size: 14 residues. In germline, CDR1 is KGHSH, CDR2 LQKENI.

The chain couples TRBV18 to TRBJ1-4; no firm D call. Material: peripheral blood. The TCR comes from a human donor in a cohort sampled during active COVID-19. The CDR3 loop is CASSSIGLSEKLFF. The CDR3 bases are TGTGCCAGCTCGTCGATTGGACTGTCAGAAAAACTGTTTTTT.